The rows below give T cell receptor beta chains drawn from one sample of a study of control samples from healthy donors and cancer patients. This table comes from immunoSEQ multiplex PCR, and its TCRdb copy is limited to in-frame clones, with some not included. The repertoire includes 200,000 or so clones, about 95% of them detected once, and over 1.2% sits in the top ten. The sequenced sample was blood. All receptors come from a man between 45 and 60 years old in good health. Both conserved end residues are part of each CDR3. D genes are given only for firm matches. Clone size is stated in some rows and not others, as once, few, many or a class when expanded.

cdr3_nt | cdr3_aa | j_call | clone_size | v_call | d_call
TGCGCCAGCAGCGGACAGTCCCAAGAGACCCAGTACTTC | CASSGQSQETQYF | TRBJ2-5 | . | TRBV5-1 | .
TGTGCCAGTAGGGTCCAGCTGGCAGCTGGAGCGGGCGTCCTGACTTTC | CASRVQLAAGAGVLTF | TRBJ2-6 | . | TRBV19 | .
TGTGCCAGCAGCGGGTTTGGGCGCTACGAGCAGTACTTC | CASSGFGRYEQYF | TRBJ2-7 | . | TRBV25-1 | .
TGTGCCTGGAGTGACCCCCATATGCGCGGGGCCACAGATACGCAGTATTTT | CAWSDPHMRGATDTQYF | TRBJ2-3 | . | TRBV30 | .
TGTGCCAGCGGGCTGACAGGGGGCATAACCGGGGAGCTGTTTTTT | CASGLTGGITGELFF | TRBJ2-2 | . | TRBV5-4 | TRBD1
TGTGCCAGCAGCCGGACCCCGGGCTCTGAAGCTTTCTTT | CASSRTPGSEAFF | TRBJ1-1 | . | TRBV6-5 | .
TGTGCCAGCAGCTTATCCACCGGGACTCTGGGTGAAAAACTGTTTTTT | CASSLSTGTLGEKLFF | TRBJ1-4 | . | TRBV7-9 | .
TGTGCCACCAGTGACACCTCCGGGACAGGGGATCAGCCCCAGCATTTT | CATSDTSGTGDQPQHF | TRBJ1-5 | . | TRBV24-1 | TRBD1
TGTGCCACCAGCAGAGATCAGGACGAGCAGTACTTC | CATSRDQDEQYF | TRBJ2-7 | . | TRBV15 | .
TGTGCCAGCAGCCCCGACAGAGACTATGGCTACACCTTC | CASSPDRDYGYTF | TRBJ1-2 | . | TRBV5-4 | .
TGTGCCAGCAGCGCCGACTCGAACACCGGGGAGCTGTTTTTT | CASSADSNTGELFF | TRBJ2-2 | . | TRBV27 | .
TGCGCCAGCAGCCAAGATCTACAGATACCCTACGAGCAGTACTTC | CASSQDLQIPYEQYF | TRBJ2-7 | . | TRBV4-1 | .
TGTGCCAGCAGCCAAGCTGGCTTGGGCCCTTTAATCCAAGAGACCCAGTACTTC | CASSQAGLGPLIQETQYF | TRBJ2-5 | . | TRBV3-1/TRBV3-2 | .
TGTGCCAGCAGTTTAGTAGGATCCTATGGCTACACCTTC | CASSLVGSYGYTF | TRBJ1-2 | . | TRBV28 | .
TGTGCCAGCAGTTTAGTCGGGACACGAGGCTACACCTTC | CASSLVGTRGYTF | TRBJ1-2 | . | TRBV28 | .
TGTGCCAGCAGTTTATATCCCCCCCCGGGCGAGCAGTACTTC | CASSLYPPPGEQYF | TRBJ2-7 | . | TRBV27 | .
TGTGCCAGCAGTGAGGGACGGAACTACAATGAGCAGTTCTTC | CASSEGRNYNEQFF | TRBJ2-1 | . | TRBV6-1 | .
TGTGCCAGCAGTTACGGGGACACCTACAATGAGCAGTTCTTC | CASSYGDTYNEQFF | TRBJ2-1 | . | TRBV6-5 | .
TGTGCCATCAGTGATTCTAGCGGAACAGATACGCAGTATTTT | CAISDSSGTDTQYF | TRBJ2-3 | . | TRBV10-3 | TRBD2
TGTGCCAGCAGAGACAGTGAATATAATTCACCCCTCCACTTT | CASRDSEYNSPLHF | TRBJ1-6 | . | TRBV6-5 | .
TGTGCCAGCTCATCTACGGGACAGGGAGGTCCGGGTGGCTACACCTTC | CASSSTGQGGPGGYTF | TRBJ1-2 | . | TRBV18 | TRBD1
TGTGCCAGCAGTGAATCAGAGTACCAAGAGACCCAGTACTTC | CASSESEYQETQYF | TRBJ2-5 | . | TRBV2 | .
TGTGCCAGCAGCCTCACAGGGTCACCCCTCCACTTT | CASSLTGSPLHF | TRBJ1-6 | . | TRBV9 | .
TGTGCCAGCAGCGTCGGTAGCGGGGGGGCCAATGAGCAGTTCTTC | CASSVGSGGANEQFF | TRBJ2-1 | . | TRBV11-2 | TRBD2
TGTGCCAGCAGCCCGACTTTGGGGGCTCAGCCCCAGCATTTT | CASSPTLGAQPQHF | TRBJ1-5 | . | TRBV28 | .
TGTGCCAGCAGCGGGGACGACAGGGCGAGAGGAAACACCATATATTTT | CASSGDDRARGNTIYF | TRBJ1-3 | . | TRBV9 | TRBD1
TGTGCCAGTAGTACGGACAGGAGATATAGCAATCAGCCCCAGCATTTT | CASSTDRRYSNQPQHF | TRBJ1-5 | once | TRBV19 | TRBD1
TGTGCCTGGAGAAGGACGACGGTCGCTGACTATGGCTACACCTTC | CAWRRTTVADYGYTF | TRBJ1-2 | . | TRBV30 | .
TGTGCCAGCAGCTCTCAAATCGGGTACGAGCAGTACTTC | CASSSQIGYEQYF | TRBJ2-7 | . | TRBV7-2 | .
TGTGCCAGCAGTTACCGGGAACAGGGGTGGACCTTC | CASSYREQGWTF | TRBJ1-2 | . | TRBV6-5 | TRBD1
TGTGCCAGCAGTACCCGGGACAGGCCGAACACTGAAGCTTTCTTT | CASSTRDRPNTEAFF | TRBJ1-1 | . | TRBV27 | TRBD1
TGTGCCAGCACGGAGAGTAGCACAGATACGCAGTATTTT | CASTESSTDTQYF | TRBJ2-3 | . | TRBV7-8 | .
TGTGCCAGCAGCTTAGGAGGGGTACCCCAGCTCTTC | CASSLGGVPQLF | TRBJ2-1 | . | TRBV7-9 | .
TGTGCCAGCAGCCGGACAGGACCGACCCCTAACTATGGCTACACCTTC | CASSRTGPTPNYGYTF | TRBJ1-2 | . | TRBV3-1/TRBV3-2 | TRBD1
TGTGCCAGTAGTCCTAGCGGGGGCTGGGAGACCCAGTACTTC | CASSPSGGWETQYF | TRBJ2-5 | . | TRBV19 | TRBD2
TGTGCCAGCAGCTTGGGTGTCTATAGCAATCAGCCCCAGCATTTT | CASSLGVYSNQPQHF | TRBJ1-5 | . | TRBV5-8 | .
TGCGCCAGCAGCTTCGCCACTAGCAATCAGCCCCAGCATTTT | CASSFATSNQPQHF | TRBJ1-5 | . | TRBV5-1 | .
TGTGCCAGCAGCCCTAGACACAACAATGAGCAGTTCTTC | CASSPRHNNEQFF | TRBJ2-1 | . | TRBV7-2 | .
TGTGCCAGTAGGGGCCCTACAAATGAAAAACTGTTTTTT | CASRGPTNEKLFF | TRBJ1-4 | . | TRBV28 | .
TGTGCCAGCAGCGGGGGCCGTAGTGAGCAGTTCTTC | CASSGGRSEQFF | TRBJ2-1 | . | TRBV11-2 | .
TGCAGCGTTGAAGGGACCCCCATTGGCACAGATACGCAGTATTTT | CSVEGTPIGTDTQYF | TRBJ2-3 | . | TRBV29-1 | .
TGTGCCAGCAGCTTCATCGGGAATGGCTACACCTTC | CASSFIGNGYTF | TRBJ1-2 | . | TRBV7-9 | .
TGCGCCAGCAGCTTGGGGGCGGCCTCTGCAACTAATGAAAAACTGTTTTTT | CASSLGAASATNEKLFF | TRBJ1-4 | . | TRBV5-1 | .
TGTGCCAGCAGCCCAGAGCGGGGGGGCCCGGAGACCCAGTACTTC | CASSPERGGPETQYF | TRBJ2-5 | . | TRBV7-3 | TRBD2
TGTGCCAGTAGTAGGGATCTCGCTGAAGCTTTCTTT | CASSRDLAEAFF | TRBJ1-1 | . | TRBV19 | .
TGTGCCAGCAGGGTCTCCCTGGATGGCTACACCTTC | CASRVSLDGYTF | TRBJ1-2 | once | TRBV2 | .
TGTGCCAGCAGTTACTCTCGCAGGGGGACTTTCTTT | CASSYSRRGTFF | TRBJ1-1 | once | TRBV6-6 | TRBD1
TGTGCCACCAGTGGACCCGGGACAGGTGCCCTTCGTGAGCAGTTCTTC | CATSGPGTGALREQFF | TRBJ2-1 | . | TRBV24-1 | TRBD1
TGCGCCAGCACTCGATCGGGGGAGGCTGAGCAGTTCTTC | CASTRSGEAEQFF | TRBJ2-1 | . | TRBV10-1 | .
TGTGCCAGCTCATTGACTGAGGATCAGCCCCAGCATTTT | CASSLTEDQPQHF | TRBJ1-5 | . | TRBV18 | .
TGTGCCAGCAGCCCCGGGGGGCAGGGGGACCAGCCCCAGCATTTT | CASSPGGQGDQPQHF | TRBJ1-5 | . | TRBV7-9 | TRBD1